These 16 T cell receptor beta chains share one sample of origin, sequenced in a study of blood T cell repertoires in COVID-19. Method: immunoSEQ multiplex PCR; TCRdb's copy keeps in-frame clones and lacks some. Here the sample spans roughly 250,000 clones, approximately 90% being singletons. The sample comprised PBMCs or T cells enriched from blood (not recorded which). The origin of the receptors is a woman aged 45-65 years who had recovered from COVID-19.

J is TRBJ1-1 and V is TRBV28; no definite D call. This CDR3 region has 13 residues. Trimming pared 7 bases from V and 3 bases from J, leaving 12 bases between. Germline CDR1 and CDR2: MDHEN and SYDVKM. CDR3 residues: CASKPLRDTEAFF. For the CDR3, the DNA is TGTGCCAGCAAACCCTTACGGGACACTGAAGCTTTCTTT.

The J gene is TRBJ2-3, the V gene TRBV25-1; D might be TRBD1 (6 bases). Trimming removed 6 bases from V and 0 bases from J, with 13 bases in between. This CDR3 comprises 15 residues. CDR1 is MGHDK, CDR2 SYGVNS, per germline. For the CDR3, the DNA is TGTGCCAGCAGGGAGACAGGAACCAGCACAGATACGCAGTATTTT. Its translation is CASRETGTSTDTQYF. Full variable domain (remainder filled in from reference TRBV25-1 and TRBJ2-3): EADIYQTPRYLVIGTGKKITLECSQTMGHDKMYWYQQDPGMELHLIHYSYGVNSTEKGDLSSESTVSRIRTEHFPLTLESARPSHTSQYLCASRETGTSTDTQYFGPGTRLTVL.

This chain uses TRBV12-2 with TRBJ1-5; the DNA was not compared with TRBD1, the D call given in the table. TRBV12-2 is assigned pseudogene status. This CDR3 region has 14 residues. CDR3 nucleotides: TGTGCAAGTCGCTCCCGAGGGGGCGAACAGCCCCAGCATTTT. Translation gives CASRSRGGEQPQHF.

This clone was recorded only once. The V and J genes are TRBV29-1 and TRBJ2-1; a possible D gene is TRBD1 (7 bases). V lost 6 bases and J lost 2, with 11 bases in between. The germline V gene has CDR1 SQVTM and CDR2 ANQGSEA. This CDR3 region has 13 residues. The CDR3 reads CSVEGAAYNEQFF. DNA of the CDR3: TGCAGCGTGGAGGGGGCCGCCTACAATGAGCAGTTCTTC.

The rearrangement joins TRBV28 to TRBJ1-6, with 8 bases aligning to TRBD1. Germline V gene data show CDR1 as MDHEN and CDR2 as SYDVKM. This CDR3 is built from 16 residues. The J segment lost 5 bases and the V segment lost 9 bases, leaving 12 bases of the junction unmatched. The CDR3 loop is CASRQGTSWNNSPLHF. The DNA for the CDR3 is TGTGCCAGTCGACAGGGGACAAGTTGGAATAATTCACCCCTCCACTTT.

The V call is TRBV27, the J call TRBJ2-7, with no clear D. Trimming removed 3 bases from V and 0 bases from J, with 6 bases in between. The germline V gene encodes CDR1 MNHEY and CDR2 SMNVEV (reference sequence). The CDR3 sequence is 13 residues long. CDR3 amino acids: CASSFESSYEQYF. CDR3 sequence (DNA): TGTGCCAGCAGTTTTGAGAGCTCCTACGAGCAGTACTTC.

The chain joins TRBV5-4 to TRBJ2-2; D ambiguous. The germline V gene encodes CDR1 SGHNT and CDR2 YYREEE (reference sequence). Trimming took 2 bases from V and 5 from J, leaving 10 bases between them. The CDR3 runs 14 residues. This CDR3 reads CASSFTSATGELFF. Written as DNA, the CDR3 is TGTGCCAGCAGCTTTACGAGCGCGACCGGGGAGCTGTTTTTT.

There are a few counts of this clone. The chain employs TRBV18 and TRBJ1-1, with 7 nucleotides matching TRBD1. After removal of 5 bases from V and 1 base from J, the junction contained 4 bases not matched to a gene. Germline assignment: CDR1 KGHSH and CDR2 LQKENI. This CDR3 comprises 14 residues. In DNA form, the CDR3 reads TGTGCCAGCTCAGGCGGGACAGCGAACACTGAAGCTTTCTTT. It specifies CASSGGTANTEAFF.

The chain joins TRBV30 to TRBJ2-2; TRBD2 might be the D (6 bases). Germline values: CDR1 GTSNPN, CDR2 SVGIG (reference sequence). CDR3 length equals 16 residues. V was shortened by 0 bases and J by 0 bases, with 11 bases between the two germline ends. CDR3 sequence reads: CAWSVLGGTNTGELFF. Here the CDR3 DNA reads TGTGCCTGGAGTGTACTTGGCGGGACGAACACCGGGGAGCTGTTTTTT.

The chain employs TRBV30 and TRBJ1-1; the match to TRBD1 covers 9 bases. V dropped 4 bases and J dropped 5; count of bases not matched to a gene: 8. The CDR3 is 14 amino acids. Germline assignment: CDR1 GTSNPN and CDR2 SVGIG (reference sequence). This CDR3 is CAWTRNRGPTEAFF. The CDR3 bases are TGTGCCTGGACCCGGAACAGGGGGCCTACTGAAGCTTTCTTT. Full variable domain (remainder filled in from reference TRBV30 and TRBJ1-1): SQTIHQWPATLVQPVGSPLSLECTVEGTSNPNLYWYRQAAGRGLQLLFYSVGIGQISSEVPQNLSASRPQDRQFILSSKKLLLSDSGFYLCAWTRNRGPTEAFFGQGTRLTVV.

This chain links TRBV28 with TRBJ1-1, with D possibly being TRBD1 (6 bases). Germline CDR1 and CDR2: MDHEN and SYDVKM. The CDR3 runs 14 residues. The V end lost 4 bases, the J end lost 1 base, and 10 bases lay between the germline ends. CDR3 protein: CASSSDRKNTEAFF. Here the CDR3 DNA reads TGTGCCAGCAGTTCCGACAGGAAGAACACTGAAGCTTTCTTT. The entire variable domain, with the rest obtained from reference TRBV28 and TRBJ1-1, is as follows: DVKVTQSSRYLVKRTGEKVFLECVQDMDHENMFWYRQDPGLGLRLIYFSYDVKMKEKGDIPEGYSVSREKKERFSLILESASTNQTSMYLCASSSDRKNTEAFFGQGTRLTVV.

V is TRBV11-2 and J is TRBJ2-3; 12 positions match TRBD2. The V and J ends lost 6 bases and 1 base, in that order; junction bases with no gene match: 11. The germline gives CDR1 SGHAT, CDR2 FQNNGV. This CDR3 comprises 18 residues. As DNA, the CDR3 is TGTGCCAGCAGACCTTCTAGCGGGAGGGCCCTCGGCACAGATACGCAGTATTTT. It codes for CASRPSSGRALGTDTQYF.

The rearrangement uses TRBV19 and TRBJ2-2; TRBD2 matches 9 bases. Losses at the gene ends were 7 bases for V and 5 bases for J; bases not matched to a gene: 11. Germline lookup yields CDR1 LNHDA and CDR2 SQIVND (reference sequence). This CDR3 contains 16 residues. The CDR3 DNA reads TGTGCCAGTAAGGTAGCGGGAGACGAACAGACCGGGGAGCTGTTTTTT. Translated, it gives CASKVAGDEQTGELFF.

The rearrangement links TRBV19 to TRBJ1-2; D not certain. Per germline, CDR1 LNHDA and CDR2 SQIVND (reference sequence). Deletions cut 4 bases from V and 8 bases from J, with 29 bases between. CDR3 length: 18 residues. Written as DNA, the CDR3 is TGTGCCAGTAGTAGCTCTTTCACGAGGGCAGGTGATGTGAGCGGCTACACCTTC. This gives the protein CASSSSFTRAGDVSGYTF.

This sequence joins TRBV29-1 and TRBJ1-4; maybe TRBD1 (6 bases). The CDR3 is 13 residues long. The germline V gene encodes CDR1 SQVTM and CDR2 ANQGSEA. Between the trimmed V and J ends, which lost 7 bases and 7 bases, there was a span of 16 bases. The CDR3: CSAPTGIGEKLFF. DNA of the CDR3: TGCAGCGCCCCCACAGGGATCGGTGAAAAACTGTTTTTT.

The genes are TRBV5-1 and TRBJ1-1; a weak D match, TRBD1 (5 bases). CDR1 is SGHRS and CDR2 is YFSETQ in the germline V gene. This CDR3 is 15 amino acids long. V lost 4 bases and J lost 0, with 13 bases in between. CDR3 amino acids: CASSTSTALNTEAFF. The CDR3, as DNA: TGCGCCAGCAGCACCTCGACAGCACTGAACACTGAAGCTTTCTTT.